These 13 T cell receptor beta chains originate from one sample sequenced in a study of blood T cell repertoires in COVID-19. The method was immunoSEQ multiplex PCR; TCRdb's version includes in-frame clones alone and lacks a portion of them. The sample records fewer than 65,000 clones, 89% being singletons. The sample taken for sequencing was peripheral blood. The receptors here all came from a man aged 55-75 years with acute or convalescent COVID-19.

The V and J genes are TRBV7-9 and TRBJ2-1, with D possibly TRBD2 on 6 matching bases. The CDR3 runs to 14 residues. Germline loops: CDR1 SEHNR, CDR2 FQNEAQ (reference sequence). Trimming left V 5 bases short and J 4 bases short, with 12 bases between. CDR3 protein: CASSPGLPYNEQFF. CDR3 coding DNA: TGTGCCAGCAGCCCGGGACTGCCTTACAATGAGCAGTTCTTC.

This chain connects TRBV19 to TRBJ2-1; D is perhaps TRBD2 (5 bases). Germline V gene data show CDR1 as LNHDA and CDR2 as SQIVND (reference sequence). The length of the CDR3 is 17 residues. Trimming cost V 0 bases and J 3 bases, with 15 bases left between them. CDR3 region: CASSIDREGPLYNEQFF. CDR3 sequence (DNA): TGTGCCAGTAGTATAGATCGGGAAGGACCCCTCTACAATGAGCAGTTCTTC.

This rearrangement joins TRBV3-1 (or the pseudogene TRBV3-2) to TRBJ1-1; D is unresolved. Trimming left V 6 bases short and J 0 bases short, with 17 bases between. The CDR3 runs to 16 residues. Germline CDR1 and CDR2: LGHDT and YNNKEL (reference sequence). This CDR3 is CASSRRQAGVNTEAFF. For the CDR3, the DNA is TGTGCCAGCAGTCGCAGGCAGGCCGGGGTGAACACTGAAGCTTTCTTT.

The chain combines TRBV15 with TRBJ2-3; 9 bases are shared with TRBD2. J lost 4 bases, V lost 1 base, and 6 bases had no gene match. CDR1 is LNHNV and CDR2 is YYDKDF in the germline V gene (reference sequence). The length of the CDR3 is 16 residues. The CDR3 loop is CATSRVAGGLADTQYF. For the CDR3, the DNA is TGTGCCACCAGCAGAGTGGCGGGGGGGCTTGCAGATACGCAGTATTTT.

The V and J genes are TRBV19 and TRBJ1-4, with D unclear. In germline, CDR1 is LNHDA, CDR2 SQIVND (reference sequence). The CDR3 has 12 residues. V lost 5 bases to trimming and J lost 8 bases, with 9 bases between them. CDR3 loop: CASSPDGEKLFF. CDR3 nucleotide sequence: TGTGCCAGTAGTCCCGACGGGGAAAAACTGTTTTTT.

J is TRBJ2-2 and V is TRBV19; TRBD1 matches 8 bases. J lost 6 bases, V lost 0 bases, and 3 bases had no gene match. The CDR3 totals 15 residues. Germline CDR1 is LNHDA and CDR2 is SQIVND (reference sequence). This CDR3 is CASSIEDRVAGELFF. The CDR3 nucleotides read TGTGCCAGTAGTATAGAGGACAGGGTGGCCGGGGAGCTGTTTTTT.

V and J are TRBV27 and TRBJ1-1; D is undetermined. Trimming stripped 5 bases from V and 0 bases from J, with 13 bases between. Germline lookup yields CDR1 MNHEY and CDR2 SMNVEV (reference sequence). This CDR3 contains 15 residues. The CDR3 loop reads CASSTLRHMNTEAFF. CDR3 DNA sequence: TGTGCCAGCAGTACTTTACGACACATGAACACTGAAGCTTTCTTT.

This chain links TRBV2 with TRBJ1-5, with unresolved D. The germline V and J ends were trimmed by 7 bases and 1 base, with 8 bases remaining between them. The length of the CDR3 is 13 residues. Per the germline V gene, CDR1 is SNHLY and CDR2 is FYNNEI. In DNA form, the CDR3 reads TGTGCCAGCACGGAGCTGAGCAATCAGCCCCAGCATTTT. It is translated as CASTELSNQPQHF.

The rearrangement uses TRBV7-2 and TRBJ2-7; TRBD1 aligns across 7 bases. The junction had 8 bases not matched to a gene; V was cut back by 7 bases and J by 2 bases. Germline V gives CDR1 SGHTA, CDR2 FQGNSA. There are 14 residues in the CDR3. The DNA of the CDR3 is TGTGCCAGCAAAAAGGGACAGCGAGCCTACGAGCAGTACTTC. It translates to CASKKGQRAYEQYF.

The chain combines TRBV21-1 with TRBJ2-3; the table's TRBD1 call for D was not verified on the DNA. TRBV21-1 is assigned pseudogene status. This CDR3 comprises 19 residues. The CDR3 reads CASSKGGQGAEMRKDTQYF. The CDR3 region has the DNA TGTGCCAGCAGCAAAGGAGGACAGGGGGCGGAGATGAGGAAAGATACGCAGTATTTT.

The chain links TRBV5-1 to TRBJ2-4; D is perhaps TRBD1 (6 bases). The CDR3 consists of 15 residues. Trimming removed 3 bases at V and 0 bases at J, with 10 bases between. Germline V gene sequence: CDR1 SGHRS, CDR2 YFSETQ. The chain's CDR3 is CASSSDSLAKNIQYF. CDR3 nucleotides: TGCGCCAGCAGCTCGGACAGCTTAGCCAAAAACATTCAGTACTTC. The full variable domain, in which reference TRBV5-1 and TRBJ2-4 provide the parts outside the CDR3, is KAGVTQTPRYLIKTRGQQVTLSCSPISGHRSVSWYQQTPGQGLQFLFEYFSETQRNKGNFPGRFSGRQFSNSRSEMNVSTLELGDSALYLCASSSDSLAKNIQYFGAGTRLSVL.

The chain is built from TRBV6-2 or TRBV6-3 and TRBJ2-2, with 8 positions matching TRBD2. V lost 0 bases to trimming and J lost 1 base; unmatched junction nucleotides: 4. The germline gives CDR1 MNHEY, CDR2 SVGEGT. The CDR3 contains 17 residues. The CDR3 DNA follows: TGTGCCAGCAGTTACTCCCGGGGGGGTCTGAACACCGGGGAGCTGTTTTTT. Its translation is CASSYSRGGLNTGELFF.

The chain uses TRBV2 and TRBJ1-5, with unresolved D. Germline assignment: CDR1 SNHLY and CDR2 FYNNEI. The CDR3 runs 11 residues. V was shortened by 6 bases and J by 7 bases, with 7 bases between the two germline ends. The CDR3 reads CASSPGQPQHF. The CDR3 coding sequence is TGTGCCAGCAGCCCAGGCCAGCCCCAGCATTTT.